This TCR beta chain was sequenced for a study of shared clonotypes between healthy human individuals. At the level of the study: Donor composition was a couple of women and three men, aged 18 to 49.

Profiled with immunoSEQ multiplex PCR; TCRdb holds only in-frame clones, not every one. The table has some 2.3 million clones, over 90% seen once. Donors had no recently reported acute infections or vaccinations and were HIV-negative. Every donor was a Caucasian adult from Nashville, Tennessee. On this clone: One junction end disagrees with the germline gene, perhaps due to a read error.

The sequenced sample consisted of naive CD4+ T cells from PBMCs. Subset described: CD45RA+ positively selected. This clonotype originated in a man aged 18 to 29 in good health. Some clones in this sample may be carry-over from other donors' samples.

Here the CDR3 reads CASSSQTPGADMQYF. In DNA form, the CDR3 reads TGCGCCAGCAGCTCCCAGACCCCGGGGGCAGATATGCAGTATTTT. The chain joins TRBV5-1 to TRBJ2-3; D tentatively fits TRBD1 or TRBD2 (6 bases each). Germline V gene lookup returns CDR1 SGHRS and CDR2 YFSETQ. CDR3 length equals 15 residues.